These 26 T cell receptor beta chains came from one sample sequenced in a study of long-term antiretroviral therapy in people with HIV. At the survey level, the v3.0 immunoSEQ assay was run. The assay was immunoSEQ multiplex PCR, and TCRdb's table has in-frame clones only and misses some. This table has 25,000 to 30,000 clones, around four fifths appearing once. Specimen: unsorted PBMCs, collected 2.9 years after starting antiretroviral therapy. These receptors all come from a man between 45 and 60 years old with HIV.

This clone was picked up a small number of times. The chain recombines TRBV7-2 with TRBJ1-5; the D is unclear. Per germline, CDR1 SGHTA and CDR2 FQGNSA. There are 13 residues in the CDR3. V lost 4 bases and J lost 4, with 8 bases in between. This CDR3 reads CASSSDPNQPQHF. DNA for the CDR3: TGTGCCAGCAGCTCGGACCCGAATCAGCCCCAGCATTTT.

This clone has just a few counts. CDR3 region: CASSSSGVAEAFF. The CDR3, as DNA: TGTGCCAGCAGCTCCTCGGGGGTCGCTGAAGCTTTCTTT. The chain combines TRBV6-5 with TRBJ1-1, with D perhaps matching TRBD1 (5 bases). Trimming cost V 6 bases and J 6 bases, with 14 bases left between them. There are 13 residues in the CDR3. Germline assignment: CDR1 MNHEY and CDR2 SVGAGI.

The chain joins TRBV27 to TRBJ1-2, with D possibly being TRBD1 (6 bases). Trimming cost V 5 bases and J 7 bases, with 20 bases left between them. The CDR3 covers 15 residues. CDR1 is MNHEY, CDR2 SMNVEV, per germline (reference sequence). Written as DNA, the CDR3 is TGTGCCAGCAGTGTGACAGGCCGTGTCTTAGGTGGCTACACCTTC. This codes for CASSVTGRVLGGYTF.

The chain couples TRBV4-2 to TRBJ2-2; perhaps TRBD2 as D (5 bases). Germline CDR1 reads LGHNA; CDR2 reads YNFKEQ. The CDR3 is 17 amino acids. Trimming pared 0 bases from V and 3 bases from J, leaving 14 bases between. The CDR3 nucleotides are TGTGCCAGCAGCCAAGATAGAAATAGAGGGTACACCGGGGAGCTGTTTTTT. Residues: CASSQDRNRGYTGELFF.

The chain recombines TRBV28 with TRBJ1-2; TRBD1 is a possible D gene (6 bases). Germline V gene sequence: CDR1 MDHEN, CDR2 SYDVKM. V was cut by 2 bases and J by 0 bases, with 16 bases left in between. This CDR3 region has 17 residues. The CDR3 DNA follows: TGTGCCAGCAGTTTAGGCGGGGTCAGGGGAACTAACTATGGCTACACCTTC. Protein sequence: CASSLGGVRGTNYGYTF.

The V and J genes are TRBV5-5 and TRBJ2-7; no clear D. Trimming cost V 0 bases and J 2 bases, with 9 bases left between them. CDR3 size: 14 residues. The germline gives CDR1 SGHKS, CDR2 YYEKEE (reference sequence). The DNA for the CDR3 is TGTGCCAGCAGCTTGGCCCTGGGTACCTACGAGCAGTACTTC. Its protein product is CASSLALGTYEQYF.

This clone showed up just a few times. The V and J genes are TRBV4-1 and TRBJ1-5; possibly TRBD1 for D (5 bases). V was clipped by 0 bases and J by 3 bases, with 12 bases between them. This CDR3 spans 16 amino acids. Germline V gives CDR1 MGHRA, CDR2 YSYEKL. The CDR3: CASSQDGQGPNQPQHF. CDR3 sequence (DNA): TGCGCCAGCAGCCAAGATGGGCAGGGCCCCAATCAGCCCCAGCATTTT.

This clone is judged medium-sized. The CDR3 protein is CASSLGYSNQPQHF. As DNA, the CDR3 is TGTGCCAGCAGCTTAGGATATAGCAATCAGCCCCAGCATTTT. The chain recombines TRBV5-8 with TRBJ1-5; the D is unclear. Deletions cut 2 bases from V and 0 bases from J, with 6 bases between. The CDR3 has 14 residues. Germline CDR1 is SGHTS and CDR2 is YDEGEE. Full variable domain (remainder filled in from reference TRBV5-8 and TRBJ1-5): EAGVTQSPTHLIKTRGQQATLRCSPISGHTSVYWYQQALGLGLQFLLWYDEGEERNRGNFPPRFSGRQFPNYSSELNVNALELEDSALYLCASSLGYSNQPQHFGDGTRLSIL.

Of note for this clone: An end of the junction differs from the germline gene, which may be a read error. The rearrangement uses TRBV6-1 and TRBJ2-3; TRBD1 matches at 7 bases. CDR1 and CDR2 (germline): MNHNS, SASEGT. The CDR3 totals 14 residues. CDR3 in amino acids: CASCDRATPDTQYF. CDR3 in DNA: TGTGCCAGCTGTGACAGGGCGACCCCGGATACGCAGTATTTT.

CDR3 DNA sequence: TGTGCCAGCAGTGGGGACAGACGCTCTGGGGCCAACGTCCTGACTTTC. Translation gives CASSGDRRSGANVLTF. The chain links TRBV28 to TRBJ2-6, with 7 nucleotides matching TRBD1. Germline V lookup: CDR1 MDHEN, CDR2 SYDVKM. CDR3 length: 16 residues. The junction had 4 bases not matched to a gene; V was cut back by 5 bases and J by 0 bases.

V usage is TRBV11-2 and J usage is TRBJ2-1; unclear D gene. Trimming cost V 0 bases and J 7 bases, with 7 bases left between them. There are 13 residues in the CDR3. From germline, CDR1 is SGHAT and CDR2 FQNNGV. CDR3 nucleotides: TGTGCCAGCAGCTTAGATTTGGGGAATGAGCAGTTCTTC. This gives the protein CASSLDLGNEQFF.

This clone was recorded once. The chain employs TRBV28 and TRBJ1-3; 9 bases are shared with TRBD1. The V gene end was trimmed by 1 base and the J gene end by 4 bases; junction bases not matched to a gene: 5. The CDR3 has 16 amino acids. Looked up from germline, CDR1 is MDHEN and CDR2 is SYDVKM. The CDR3 nucleotides read TGTGCCAGCAGTTTATCCGGGACAGGGAACGGAAACACCATATATTTT. It codes for CASSLSGTGNGNTIYF.

The J gene is TRBJ2-3, the V gene TRBV28, with D perhaps matching TRBD2 (6 bases). This CDR3 spans 13 amino acids. With 5 bases removed from V and 7 bases from J, the gap between germline ends came to 13 bases. Germline CDR1 MDHEN, CDR2 SYDVKM. This chain's CDR3 is CASSTSKINTQYF. CDR3 in DNA: TGTGCCAGCAGTACTAGCAAGATAAATACGCAGTATTTT.

The chain links TRBV5-1 to TRBJ2-7; D gene unclear. The length of the CDR3 is 13 residues. CDR1 and CDR2 from the germline V gene are SGHRS and YFSETQ. The V end lost 3 bases, the J end lost 0 bases, and 7 bases lay between the germline ends. DNA for the CDR3: TGCGCCAGCAGCTCTTCAGGCTCCTACGAGCAGTACTTC. Translating gives CASSSSGSYEQYF.

J is TRBJ1-2 and V is TRBV10-2; 12 nucleotides agree with TRBD1. The CDR3 length is 14 residues. The V gene end was trimmed by 6 bases and the J gene end by 2 bases; junction bases not matched to a gene: 1. Germline assignment: CDR1 WSHSY and CDR2 SAAADI. The CDR3 DNA follows: TGCGCCAGCAGGGGGACAGGGGGCAACTATGGCTACACCTTC. It translates to CASRGTGGNYGYTF.

The V call is TRBV6-1, the J call TRBJ1-4; D is ambiguous. Between the trimmed V and J ends, which lost 2 bases and 4 bases, there was a span of 11 bases. This CDR3 spans 15 amino acids. Germline V gives CDR1 MNHNS, CDR2 SASEGT. CDR3 sequence (DNA): TGTGCCAGCAGTGAAACTGGTTCAATTAATGAAAAACTGTTTTTT. Protein product: CASSETGSINEKLFF.

This clone was observed once. The chain links TRBV6-5 to TRBJ2-7; D not certain. Germline CDR1 reads MNHEY; CDR2 reads SVGAGI. The CDR3 length is 14 residues. Between the trimmed V and J ends, which lost 0 bases and 2 bases, there was a span of 8 bases. The CDR3 coding sequence is TGTGCCAGCAGTTACTCGAGTGGTCCCTACGAGCAGTACTTC. It encodes CASSYSSGPYEQYF.

The chain joins TRBV4-3 to TRBJ1-1; D possibly corresponds to TRBD1 (6 bases). Between the trimmed V and J ends, which lost 4 bases and 4 bases, there was a span of 16 bases. The CDR3 has 15 amino acids. CDR1 LGHNA and CDR2 YSLEER come from the germline V gene. The CDR3 bases are TGCGCCAGCAGCCTTCGGGCGGGGGCCCTCACTGAAGCTTTCTTT. Protein product: CASSLRAGALTEAFF.

V is TRBV2 and J is TRBJ1-5; D unclear. The CDR3 has 12 residues. Trimming left V 3 bases short and J 6 bases short, with 6 bases between. Per germline, CDR1 SNHLY and CDR2 FYNNEI. CDR3: CASSDPGQPQHF. The CDR3 DNA reads as TGTGCCAGCAGTGACCCCGGTCAGCCCCAGCATTTT.

This chain joins TRBV13 and TRBJ2-7, with a possible D match to TRBD1 (5 bases). This CDR3 has 15 amino acids. V gave up 1 base and J gave up 0 bases, with 10 bases separating them. Per germline, CDR1 PRHDT and CDR2 FYEKMQ (reference sequence). CDR3 in DNA: TGTGCCAGCAGCTTAGTGGGGCGGAGCTCCTACGAGCAGTACTTC. Protein sequence: CASSLVGRSSYEQYF.

This clone has only one observation. This sequence joins TRBV30 and TRBJ2-7, with D tentatively TRBD1 (5 bases). The CDR3 consists of 14 residues. The V and J ends lost 6 bases and 2 bases respectively, with 17 bases between them. Germline V gene data show CDR1 as GTSNPN and CDR2 as SVGIG (reference sequence). CDR3 sequence: CACPVFRAPYEQYF. CDR3 sequence (DNA): TGTGCCTGCCCTGTTTTCAGGGCACCCTACGAGCAGTACTTC.

The V and J genes are TRBV11-2 and TRBJ2-7; D is unresolved. V was cut by 1 base and J by 2 bases, with 12 bases left in between. This CDR3 spans 15 amino acids. Germline V lookup: CDR1 SGHAT, CDR2 FQNNGV. The DNA for the CDR3 is TGTGCCAGCAGCTTAGGGCAGGCCCCTGCCTACGAGCAGTACTTC. Amino acids: CASSLGQAPAYEQYF.

The table lists this clone with a count of one. The rearrangement uses TRBV18 and TRBJ2-3, with a weak D call TRBD1 (6 bases). The CDR3 is 17 residues long. Trimming pared 1 base from V and 1 base from J, leaving 15 bases between. CDR1 and CDR2 from the germline V gene are KGHSH and LQKENI. The CDR3 bases are TGTGCCAGCTCACCACGGACAGTAGCGACGGGCACAGATACGCAGTATTTT. It yields the protein CASSPRTVATGTDTQYF.

The table lists this clone with a count of one. V gene TRBV27 combines with J gene TRBJ1-5; D is ambiguous. The CDR3 length is 13 residues. V lost 4 bases and J 3 bases, leaving 7 bases between the germline ends. From germline, CDR1 is MNHEY and CDR2 SMNVEV (reference sequence). In DNA form, the CDR3 reads TGTGCCAGCAGTTACGGGGTCAATCAGCCCCAGCATTTT. Protein: CASSYGVNQPQHF.

This clone was counted a single time. J is TRBJ1-1 and V is TRBV11-2; tentatively, D is TRBD1 (5 bases). CDR1 is SGHAT, CDR2 FQNNGV, per germline. The length of the CDR3 is 15 residues. The V end lost 5 bases, the J end lost 6 bases, and 19 bases lay between the germline ends. CDR3 residues: CASSRGGEIWAEAFF. CDR3 nucleotide sequence: TGTGCCAGCAGCCGGGGGGGGGAAATATGGGCTGAAGCTTTCTTT.

The sample holds one count of this clone. This chain connects TRBV6-1 to TRBJ1-1; TRBD1 might be the D (6 bases). The CDR3 runs 13 residues. V was clipped by 5 bases and J by 1 base, with 8 bases between them. Germline-derived CDR1 and CDR2 are MNHNS and SASEGT. The CDR3 loop is CASSRTENTEAFF. The DNA of the CDR3 is TGTGCCAGCAGTAGGACAGAGAACACTGAAGCTTTCTTT.